This entry concerns a single T cell receptor beta chain. Its antigen is as yet unknown. The data belong to a study of blood T cells in healthy people across ages. A second PCR, run for about 7 to 11 cycles, used a sample-barcoded 5' primer plus a J-beta primer mix. TCRdb re-called the 5' RACE reads through MiXCR, storing one row per CDR3 protein. The table lists 660,000 or so distinct CDR3 sequences, around 54% of them singletons. Isolation recovered at least 6.5 million PBMCs from every sample. Study-wide findings and caveats: Naive T cell percentage and TCR beta diversity correlated strongly. Across the age range, TCR beta diversity per million T cells fell in a roughly linear way. From one million sequenced T cells, diversity estimates were lower bounds.

The CDR3 extends over 17 amino acids. J was trimmed by 3 bases and V by 5 bases; bases with no gene match: 12. Germline CDR1 MNHEY, CDR2 SMNVEV (reference sequence). This receptor was identified in a man aged 60 to 69 in good health. Material for sequencing was blood. This chain uses TRBV27 with TRBJ2-1, with 8 bases matching TRBD1. CDR3 in amino acids: CASSRWLQGGYYNEQFF. For the CDR3, the DNA is TGTGCCAGCAGTCGCTGGCTACAGGGGGGATACTACAATGAGCAGTTCTTC.